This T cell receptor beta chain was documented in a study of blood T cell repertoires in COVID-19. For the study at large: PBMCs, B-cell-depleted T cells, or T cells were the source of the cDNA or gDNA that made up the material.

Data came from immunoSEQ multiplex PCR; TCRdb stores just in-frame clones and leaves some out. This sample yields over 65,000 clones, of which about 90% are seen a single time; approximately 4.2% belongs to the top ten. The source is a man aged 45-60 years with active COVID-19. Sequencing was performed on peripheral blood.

The CDR3 spells CASSFPATGGRTDTQYF. The DNA for the CDR3 is TGTGCCAGCAGTTTCCCCGCTACAGGGGGTCGGACAGATACGCAGTATTTT. This sequence joins TRBV28 and TRBJ2-3; 8 nucleotides align to TRBD1. Germline CDR1 is MDHEN and CDR2 is SYDVKM. The CDR3 contains 17 residues. Trimming took 3 bases from V and 3 from J; bases not matched to a gene: 11. Full variable domain (outside the CDR3, taken from reference TRBV28 and TRBJ2-3): DVKVTQSSRYLVKRTGEKVFLECVQDMDHENMFWYRQDPGLGLRLIYFSYDVKMKEKGDIPEGYSVSREKKERFSLILESASTNQTSMYLCASSFPATGGRTDTQYFGPGTRLTVL.